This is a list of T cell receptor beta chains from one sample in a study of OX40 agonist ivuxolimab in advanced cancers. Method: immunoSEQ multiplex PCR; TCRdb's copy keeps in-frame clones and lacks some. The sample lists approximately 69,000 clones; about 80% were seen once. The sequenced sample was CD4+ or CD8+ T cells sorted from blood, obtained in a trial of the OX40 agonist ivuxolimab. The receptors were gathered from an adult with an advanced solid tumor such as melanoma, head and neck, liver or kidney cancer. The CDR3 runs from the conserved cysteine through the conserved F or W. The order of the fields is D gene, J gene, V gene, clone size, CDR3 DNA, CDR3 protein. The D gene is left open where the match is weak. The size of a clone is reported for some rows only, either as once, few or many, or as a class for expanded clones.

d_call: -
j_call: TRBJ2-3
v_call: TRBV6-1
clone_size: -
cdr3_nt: TGTGCCAGCAGCAGATCTTGGGATACGCAGTATTTT
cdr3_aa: CASSRSWDTQYF

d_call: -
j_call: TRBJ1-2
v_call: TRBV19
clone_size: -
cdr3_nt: TGTGCCAGTAAGGGGCGGGGGCACGACTATGGCTACACCTTC
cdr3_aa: CASKGRGHDYGYTF

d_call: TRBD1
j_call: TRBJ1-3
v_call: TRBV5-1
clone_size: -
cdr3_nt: TGCGCCAGCAGCTTGGCAGGGGGAGATGGAAACACCATATATTTT
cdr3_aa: CASSLAGGDGNTIYF

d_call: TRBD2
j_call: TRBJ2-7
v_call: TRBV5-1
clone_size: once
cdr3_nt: TGCGCCAGCAGCCTCGGTCCTAGCGGGAAGGCTTACGAGCAGTACTTC
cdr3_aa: CASSLGPSGKAYEQYF

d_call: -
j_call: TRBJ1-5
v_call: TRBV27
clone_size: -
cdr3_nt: TGTGCCAGCAGTTTATCGGGGGACCATAGCAATCAGCCCCAGCATTTT
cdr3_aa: CASSLSGDHSNQPQHF

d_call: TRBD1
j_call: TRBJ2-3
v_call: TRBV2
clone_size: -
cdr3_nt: TGTGCCAGCAGTGCAGGCACAGGGGCCACAGATACGCAGTATTTT
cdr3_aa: CASSAGTGATDTQYF

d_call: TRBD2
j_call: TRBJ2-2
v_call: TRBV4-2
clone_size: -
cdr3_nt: TGTGCCAGCAGCCAAGAGCGGACCGGGAGGGCCAGCGGGGAGCTGTTTTTT
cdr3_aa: CASSQERTGRASGELFF

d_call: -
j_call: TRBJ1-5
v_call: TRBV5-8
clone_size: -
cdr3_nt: TGTGCCAGCAGCTTTGGGACGCAGCCCCAGCATTTT
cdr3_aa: CASSFGTQPQHF

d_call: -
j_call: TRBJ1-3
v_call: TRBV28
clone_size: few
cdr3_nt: TGTGCCAGCAGTCCCGTCGGGGCAGGCAGTGGAAACACCATATATTTT
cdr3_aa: CASSPVGAGSGNTIYF

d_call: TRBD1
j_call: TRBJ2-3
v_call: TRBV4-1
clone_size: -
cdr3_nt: TGCGCCAGCAGGAAGGGACAGAGCACAGATACGCAGTATTTT
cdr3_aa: CASRKGQSTDTQYF

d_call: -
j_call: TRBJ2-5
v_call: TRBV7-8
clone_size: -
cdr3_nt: TGTGCCAGCAGCTTAGGACGGGGGGAGACCCAGTACTTC
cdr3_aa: CASSLGRGETQYF

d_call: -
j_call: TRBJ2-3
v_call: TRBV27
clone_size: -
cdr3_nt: TGTGCCAGCAGTTTAAATGGGGGCGGGGATACGCAGTATTTT
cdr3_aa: CASSLNGGGDTQYF

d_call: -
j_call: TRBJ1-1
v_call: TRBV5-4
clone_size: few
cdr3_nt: TGTGCCAGCAGCTCGAGGGGGGGATACACTGAAGCTTTCTTT
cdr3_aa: CASSSRGGYTEAFF